This TCR beta chain was identified during a study of T cells in Graves' hyperthyroidism and ophthalmopathy. Background on the study: Specimen type is peripheral blood, collected at initial diagnosis prior to any treatment. General study results and limits: The model forecast ophthalmopathy, anticipating it by a median about 6.5 months before onset.

The authors obtained PBMCs from 10 ml of fresh peripheral blood. This clonotype has just a few counts. Its matching antigen is unknown. The CDR3 is 13 residues long. CDR1 is SGHTA and CDR2 is FQGNSA in the germline V gene. V was clipped by 5 bases and J by 7 bases; unmatched bases: 8. There were TCR beta CDR3 regions amplified from RNA transcripts. RT-PCR in the first round (using the HTBI primer set) targeted the TCR CDR3. Each CDR3 protein is one row after TCRdb ran MiXCR on the multiplex PCR reads. The sample yields about 690,000 distinct CDR3 sequences, 17% seen once. The sample was blood. The gene calls are TRBV7-2 and TRBJ2-7; 7 bases are shared with TRBD1. This receptor was taken from a man in his fifties with Graves' hyperthyroidism. CDR3 residues: CASSRDSVSEQYF. The DNA for the CDR3 is TGTGCCAGCAGCCGGGACAGTGTGAGTGAGCAGTACTTC.